This TCR beta chain came from a study of shared clonotypes between healthy human individuals. Study results and limitations: A handful of donors showed sharing of 4.5% to 5% of naive CD4 clonotypes.

Notes on this clone: Its antigen is unknown.

Germline CDR1 is SGHDT and CDR2 is YYEEEE. The CDR3 is 17 residues long. Trimming cost V 1 base and J 0 bases; bases outside gene matches: 5. CD45RO-negative CD8 cells positively selected for CCR7 made up the naive population, which excluded terminally differentiated effector memory CD45RA+ cells. An assay was performed, and its level was deep. In the authors' methods: Junction-only immunoSEQ sequences carried no quality scores, so filtering differed. Libraries were prepared by immunoSEQ multiplex PCR; TCRdb keeps only in-frame clonotypes and omits some of them. That table supplies the V and J calls and clone size; D and trimming were determined from the DNA. The sample includes around 2,100,000 clones, about 95% of them seen just once.

The receptor was derived from a man between 18 and 29 years old in good health. This chain joins TRBV5-6 and TRBJ2-1, with 9 nucleotides matching TRBD1. Sequences were obtained from naive CD8+ T cells sorted from blood. This chain's CDR3 is CASSLLGQGYSYNEQFF. CDR3 coding DNA: TGTGCCAGCAGCTTGCTTGGACAGGGGTACTCCTACAATGAGCAGTTCTTC. The variable domain in full, completed from reference TRBV5-6 and TRBJ2-1, reads DAGVTQSPTHLIKTRGQQVTLRCSPKSGHDTVSWYQQALGQGPQFIFQYYEEEERQRGNFPDRFSGHQFPNYSSELNVNALLLGDSALYLCASSLLGQGYSYNEQFFGPGTRLTVL.